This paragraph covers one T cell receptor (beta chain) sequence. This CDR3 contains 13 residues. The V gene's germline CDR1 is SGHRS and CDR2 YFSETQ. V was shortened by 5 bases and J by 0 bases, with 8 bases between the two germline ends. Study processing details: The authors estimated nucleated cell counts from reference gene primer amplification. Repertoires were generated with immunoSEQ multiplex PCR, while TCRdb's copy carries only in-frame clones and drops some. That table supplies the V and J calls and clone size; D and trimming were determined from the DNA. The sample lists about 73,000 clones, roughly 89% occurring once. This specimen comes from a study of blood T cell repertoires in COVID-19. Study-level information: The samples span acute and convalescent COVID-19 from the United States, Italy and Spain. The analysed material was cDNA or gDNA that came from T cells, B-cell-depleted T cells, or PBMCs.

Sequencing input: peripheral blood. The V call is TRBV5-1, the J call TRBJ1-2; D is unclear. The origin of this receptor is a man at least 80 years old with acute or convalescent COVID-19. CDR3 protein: CASRISPNYGYTF. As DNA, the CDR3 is TGCGCCAGCAGAATCAGTCCTAACTATGGCTACACCTTC.